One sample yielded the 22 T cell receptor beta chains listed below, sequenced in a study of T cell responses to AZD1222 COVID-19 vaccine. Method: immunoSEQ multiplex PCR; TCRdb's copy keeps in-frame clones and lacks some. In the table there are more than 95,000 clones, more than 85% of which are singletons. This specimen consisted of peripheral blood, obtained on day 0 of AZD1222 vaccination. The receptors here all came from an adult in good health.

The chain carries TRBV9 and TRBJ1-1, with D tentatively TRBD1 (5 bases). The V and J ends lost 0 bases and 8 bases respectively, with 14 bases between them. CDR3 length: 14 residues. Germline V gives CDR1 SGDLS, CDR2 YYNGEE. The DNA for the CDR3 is TGTGCCAGCAGCGTAGGATCTGTGGACATCGAAGCTTTCTTT. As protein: CASSVGSVDIEAFF.

The CDR3 is CAISGPSGTYTDTQYF. CDR3 DNA sequence: TGTGCCATCAGTGGTCCTAGCGGGACTTACACAGATACGCAGTATTTT. This chain uses TRBV10-3 with TRBJ2-3; 9 nucleotides line up with TRBD2. This CDR3 has 16 amino acids. From germline, CDR1 is ENHRY and CDR2 SYGVKD. V shed 4 bases and J 2 bases; nucleotides not matched to a gene: 7.

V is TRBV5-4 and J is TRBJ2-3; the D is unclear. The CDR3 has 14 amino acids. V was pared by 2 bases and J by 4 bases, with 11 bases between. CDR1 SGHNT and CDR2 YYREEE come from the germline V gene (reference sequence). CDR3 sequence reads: CASSLERASDTQYF. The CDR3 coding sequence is TGTGCCAGCAGCTTAGAAAGGGCCTCAGATACGCAGTATTTT.

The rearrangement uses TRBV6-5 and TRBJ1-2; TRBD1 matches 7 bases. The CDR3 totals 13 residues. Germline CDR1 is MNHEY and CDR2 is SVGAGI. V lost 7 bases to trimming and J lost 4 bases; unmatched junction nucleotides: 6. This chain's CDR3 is CASTWDRLYGYTF. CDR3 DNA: TGTGCCAGCACTTGGGACAGACTCTATGGCTACACCTTC.

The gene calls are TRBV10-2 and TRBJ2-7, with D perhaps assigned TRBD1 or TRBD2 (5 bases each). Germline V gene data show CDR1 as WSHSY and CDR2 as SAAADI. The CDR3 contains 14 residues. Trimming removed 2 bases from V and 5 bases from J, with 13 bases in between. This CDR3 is CASSEGDASDEQYF. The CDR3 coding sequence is TGCGCCAGCAGTGAGGGGGACGCCTCGGACGAGCAGTACTTC.

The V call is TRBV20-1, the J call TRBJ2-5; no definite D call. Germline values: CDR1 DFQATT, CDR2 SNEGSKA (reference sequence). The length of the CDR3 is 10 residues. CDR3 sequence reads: CSALRETQYF. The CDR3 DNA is TGCAGCGCCCTAAGAGAGACCCAGTACTTC.

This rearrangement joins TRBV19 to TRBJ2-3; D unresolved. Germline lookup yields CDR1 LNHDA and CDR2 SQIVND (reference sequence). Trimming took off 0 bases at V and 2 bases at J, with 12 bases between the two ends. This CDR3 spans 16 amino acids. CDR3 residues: CASSIDRFRSTDTQYF. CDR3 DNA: TGTGCCAGTAGTATAGATCGGTTCAGATCCACAGATACGCAGTATTTT.

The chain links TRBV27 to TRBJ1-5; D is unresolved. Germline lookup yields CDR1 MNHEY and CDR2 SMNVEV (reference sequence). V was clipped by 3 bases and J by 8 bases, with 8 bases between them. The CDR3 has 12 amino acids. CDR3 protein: CASSFPGEPQHF. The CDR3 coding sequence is TGTGCCAGCAGTTTCCCCGGGGAGCCCCAGCATTTT.

This chain's CDR3 is CASSASGTGGNQPQHF. CDR3 sequence (DNA): TGTGCCAGCAGTGCCTCAGGGACAGGGGGTAATCAGCCCCAGCATTTT. This chain connects TRBV2 to TRBJ1-5, with 11 bases matching TRBD1. The J segment lost 4 bases and the V segment lost 4 bases, leaving 6 bases of the junction unmatched. Per germline, CDR1 SNHLY and CDR2 FYNNEI. The CDR3 is made up of 16 amino acids.

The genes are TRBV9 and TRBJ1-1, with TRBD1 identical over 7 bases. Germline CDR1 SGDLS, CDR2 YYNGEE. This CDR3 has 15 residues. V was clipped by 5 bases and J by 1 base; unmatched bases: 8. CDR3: CASSGGGTTNTEAFF. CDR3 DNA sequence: TGTGCCAGCAGTGGAGGGGGCACCACGAACACTGAAGCTTTCTTT. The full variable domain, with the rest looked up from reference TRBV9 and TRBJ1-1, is DSGVTQTPKHLITATGQRVTLRCSPRSGDLSVYWYQQSLDQGLQFLIQYYNGEERAKGNILERFSAQQFPDLHSELNLSSLELGDSALYFCASSGGGTTNTEAFFGQGTRLTVV.

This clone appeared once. CDR3 protein: CASRKLEDTQYF. The CDR3 DNA is TGTGCCAGCAGAAAACTAGAGGATACGCAGTATTTT. The chain is built from TRBV11-3 and TRBJ2-3, with D tentatively TRBD2 (5 bases). Germline CDR1 SGHNT, CDR2 YENEEA. Trimming removed 6 bases at V and 6 bases at J, with 10 bases between. The CDR3 has 12 amino acids.

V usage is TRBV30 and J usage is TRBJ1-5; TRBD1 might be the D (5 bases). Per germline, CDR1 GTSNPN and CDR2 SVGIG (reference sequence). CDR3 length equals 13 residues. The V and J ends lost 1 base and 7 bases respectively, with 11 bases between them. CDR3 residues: CAWSERGDQPQHF. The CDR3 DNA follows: TGTGCCTGGAGTGAACGAGGGGACCAGCCCCAGCATTTT.

CDR3 amino acids: CASSWTGTGYGYTF. The CDR3, as DNA: TGTGCCAGCAGCTGGACAGGGACTGGGTATGGCTACACCTTC. The chain joins TRBV7-9 to TRBJ1-2; 8 bases map to TRBD1. V lost 4 bases to trimming and J lost 5 bases; unmatched junction nucleotides: 6. The CDR3 is 14 residues long. Germline values: CDR1 SEHNR, CDR2 FQNEAQ (reference sequence).

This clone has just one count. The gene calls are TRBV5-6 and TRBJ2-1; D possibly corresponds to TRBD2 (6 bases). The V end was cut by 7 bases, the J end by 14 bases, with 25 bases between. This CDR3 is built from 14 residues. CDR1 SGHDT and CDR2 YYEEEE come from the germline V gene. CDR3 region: CASGLRGNFWGKFF. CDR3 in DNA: TGTGCCAGCGGACTTCGCGGGAACTTTTGGGGGAAGTTCTTC. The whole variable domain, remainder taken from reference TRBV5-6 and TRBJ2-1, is DAGVTQSPTHLIKTRGQQVTLRCSPKSGHDTVSWYQQALGQGPQFIFQYYEEEERQRGNFPDRFSGHQFPNYSSELNVNALLLGDSALYLCASGLRGNFWGKFFGPGTRLTVL.

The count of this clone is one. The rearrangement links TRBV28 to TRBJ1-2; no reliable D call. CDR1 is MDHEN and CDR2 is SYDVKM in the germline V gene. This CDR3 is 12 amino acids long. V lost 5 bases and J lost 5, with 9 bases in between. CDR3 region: CASSTQRYGYTF. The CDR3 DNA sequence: TGTGCCAGCAGTACACAGCGGTATGGCTACACCTTC.

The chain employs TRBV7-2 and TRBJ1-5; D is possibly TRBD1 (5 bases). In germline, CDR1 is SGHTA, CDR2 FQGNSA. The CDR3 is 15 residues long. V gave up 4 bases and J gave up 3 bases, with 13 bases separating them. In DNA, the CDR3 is TGTGCCAGCAGCTCAAATCGGGGGATCAATCAGCCCCAGCATTTT. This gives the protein CASSSNRGINQPQHF.

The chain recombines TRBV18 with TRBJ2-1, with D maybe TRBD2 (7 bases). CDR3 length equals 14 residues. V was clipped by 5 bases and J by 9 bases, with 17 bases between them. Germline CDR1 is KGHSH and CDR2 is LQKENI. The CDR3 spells CASSGLAEGGEQFF. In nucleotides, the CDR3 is TGTGCCAGCTCAGGTCTAGCGGAGGGGGGTGAGCAGTTCTTC.

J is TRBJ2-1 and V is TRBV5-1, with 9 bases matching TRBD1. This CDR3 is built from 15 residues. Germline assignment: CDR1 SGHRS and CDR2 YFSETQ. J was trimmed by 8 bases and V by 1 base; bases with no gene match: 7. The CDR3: CASSLTGGELYEQFF. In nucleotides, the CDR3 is TGCGCCAGCAGCTTGACAGGGGGCGAGCTGTATGAGCAGTTCTTC.

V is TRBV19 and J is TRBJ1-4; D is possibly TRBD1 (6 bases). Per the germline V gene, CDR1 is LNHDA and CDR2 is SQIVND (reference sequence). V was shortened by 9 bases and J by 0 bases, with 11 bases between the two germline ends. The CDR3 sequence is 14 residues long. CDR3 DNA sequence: TGTGCCAGCCGGGACACTACAACTAATGAAAAACTGTTTTTT. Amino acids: CASRDTTTNEKLFF.

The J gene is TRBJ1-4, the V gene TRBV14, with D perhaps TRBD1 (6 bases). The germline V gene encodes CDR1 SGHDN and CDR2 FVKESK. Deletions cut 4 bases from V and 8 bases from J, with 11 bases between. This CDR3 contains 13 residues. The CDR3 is CASSRGAREKLFF. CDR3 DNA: TGTGCCAGCAGCCGGGGGGCCAGGGAAAAACTGTTTTTT. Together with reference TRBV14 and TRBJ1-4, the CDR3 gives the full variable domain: EAGVTQFPSHSVIEKGQTVTLRCDPISGHDNLYWYRRVMGKEIKFLLHFVKESKQDESGMPNNRFLAERTGGTYSTLKVQPAELEDSGVYFCASSRGAREKLFFGSGTQLSVL.

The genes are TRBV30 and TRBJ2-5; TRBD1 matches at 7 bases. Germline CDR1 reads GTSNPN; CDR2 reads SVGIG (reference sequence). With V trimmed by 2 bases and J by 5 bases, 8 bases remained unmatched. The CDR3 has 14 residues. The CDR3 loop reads CAWSWTGRIETQYF. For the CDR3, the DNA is TGTGCCTGGAGTTGGACAGGTCGGATCGAGACCCAGTACTTC. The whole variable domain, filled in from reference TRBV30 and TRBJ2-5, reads SQTIHQWPATLVQPVGSPLSLECTVEGTSNPNLYWYRQAAGRGLQLLFYSVGIGQISSEVPQNLSASRPQDRQFILSSKKLLLSDSGFYLCAWSWTGRIETQYFGPGTRLLVL.

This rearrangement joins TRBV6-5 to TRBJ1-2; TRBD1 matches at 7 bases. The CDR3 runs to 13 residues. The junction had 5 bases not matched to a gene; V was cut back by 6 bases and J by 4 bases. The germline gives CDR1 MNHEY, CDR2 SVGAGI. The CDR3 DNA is TGTGCCAGCAGAACAGGGGAGCCCTATGGCTACACCTTC. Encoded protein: CASRTGEPYGYTF.